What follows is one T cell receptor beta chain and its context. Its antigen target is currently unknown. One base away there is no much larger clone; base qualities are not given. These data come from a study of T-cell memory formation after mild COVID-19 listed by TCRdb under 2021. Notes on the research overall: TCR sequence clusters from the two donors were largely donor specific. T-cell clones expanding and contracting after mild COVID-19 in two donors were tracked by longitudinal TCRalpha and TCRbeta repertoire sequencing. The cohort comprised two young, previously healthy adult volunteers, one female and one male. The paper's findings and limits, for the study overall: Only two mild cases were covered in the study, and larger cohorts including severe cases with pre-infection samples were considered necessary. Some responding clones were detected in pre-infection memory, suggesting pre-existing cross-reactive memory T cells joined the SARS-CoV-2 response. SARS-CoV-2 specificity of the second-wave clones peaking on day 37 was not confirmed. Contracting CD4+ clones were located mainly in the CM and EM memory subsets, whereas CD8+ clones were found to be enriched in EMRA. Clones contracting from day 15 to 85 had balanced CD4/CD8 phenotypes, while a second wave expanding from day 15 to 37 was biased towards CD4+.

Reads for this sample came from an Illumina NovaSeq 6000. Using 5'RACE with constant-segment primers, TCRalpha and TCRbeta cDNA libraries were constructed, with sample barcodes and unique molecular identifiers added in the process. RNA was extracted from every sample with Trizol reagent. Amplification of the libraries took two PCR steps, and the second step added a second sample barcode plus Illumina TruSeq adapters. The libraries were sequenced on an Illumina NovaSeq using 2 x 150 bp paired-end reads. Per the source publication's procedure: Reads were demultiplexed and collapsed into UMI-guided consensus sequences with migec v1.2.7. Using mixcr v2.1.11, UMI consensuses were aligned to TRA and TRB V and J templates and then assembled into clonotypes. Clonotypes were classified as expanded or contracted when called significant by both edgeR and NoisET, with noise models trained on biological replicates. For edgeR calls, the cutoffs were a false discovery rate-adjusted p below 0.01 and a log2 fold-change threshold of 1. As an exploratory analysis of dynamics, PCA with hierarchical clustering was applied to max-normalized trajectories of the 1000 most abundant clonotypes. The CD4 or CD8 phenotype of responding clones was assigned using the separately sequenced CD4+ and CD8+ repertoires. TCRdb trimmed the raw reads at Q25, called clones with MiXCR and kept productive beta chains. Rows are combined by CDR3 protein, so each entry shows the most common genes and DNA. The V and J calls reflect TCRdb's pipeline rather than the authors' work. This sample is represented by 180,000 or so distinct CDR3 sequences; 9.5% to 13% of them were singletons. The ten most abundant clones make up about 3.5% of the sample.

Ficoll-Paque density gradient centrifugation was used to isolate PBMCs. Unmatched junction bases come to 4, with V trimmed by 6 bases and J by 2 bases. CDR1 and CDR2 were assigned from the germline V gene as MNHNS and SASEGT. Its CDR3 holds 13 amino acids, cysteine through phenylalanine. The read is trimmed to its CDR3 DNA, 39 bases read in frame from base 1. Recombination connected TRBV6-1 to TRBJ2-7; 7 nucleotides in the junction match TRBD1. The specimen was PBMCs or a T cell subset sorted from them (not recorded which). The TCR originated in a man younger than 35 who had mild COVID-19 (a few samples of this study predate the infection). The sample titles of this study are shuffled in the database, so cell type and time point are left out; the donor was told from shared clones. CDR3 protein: CASSRDSTYEQYF. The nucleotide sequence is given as TGTGCCAGCAGCCGGGACAGTACCTACGAGCAGTACTTC.